Shown below are 3 T cell receptor beta chains from a single sample sequenced in a study of PD-1 blockade in classical Hodgkin lymphoma. TCRdb keeps only in-frame clones here, not all; method: immunoSEQ multiplex PCR. The repertoire includes 27,000 or so clones, approximately 80% of them detected once, and 2% to 2.5% sits in the top ten. In every patient, relapse followed autologous stem cell transplantation, while exposure to brentuximab vedotin differed. The authors purified CD4+ T cells from thawed PBMCs by magnetic negative selection. The sequencing used CD4+ T cells from blood, collected at baseline. The receptors here all came from a human donor with classical Hodgkin lymphoma.

The V and J genes are TRBV5-1 and TRBJ2-7; D may be TRBD1 (6 bases). V lost 4 bases to trimming and J lost 2 bases, with 13 bases between them. The CDR3 sequence is 14 residues long. Per the germline V gene, CDR1 is SGHRS and CDR2 is YFSETQ. CDR3 loop: CASSPGDGTYEQYF. CDR3 nucleotides: TGCGCCAGCAGCCCAGGGGACGGCACCTACGAGCAGTACTTC.

This chain's CDR3 is CASSPRSGSSTDTQYF. Written as DNA, the CDR3 is TGTGCCAGCAGCCCTAGATCGGGGTCTAGCACAGATACGCAGTATTTT. The chain uses TRBV11-3 and TRBJ2-3; D might be TRBD2 (5 bases). The CDR3 totals 16 residues. CDR1 is SGHNT, CDR2 YENEEA, per germline. Trimming shortened V by 5 bases and J by 0 bases, and 15 bases separated the two germline ends.

The chain carries TRBV15 and TRBJ1-5; TRBD1 matches 11 bases. V lost 5 bases, J lost 6 bases, and 6 bases stayed unmatched. This CDR3 is 15 amino acids long. Germline V gives CDR1 LNHNV, CDR2 YYDKDF (reference sequence). The CDR3 sequence: CATSGQGARGQPQHF. The CDR3 DNA is TGTGCCACCAGCGGACAGGGGGCTCGGGGTCAGCCCCAGCATTTT.